This is a list of T cell receptor beta chains from one sample in a study of T cell repertoires in cytomegalovirus infection. What these receptors recognize is not known. TCRdb re-called the reads through MiXCR, storing one row per CDR3 protein. The sample lists roughly 730,000 distinct CDR3 sequences; around 31% were seen once. The starting material was cultured PBMCs, obtained from culture after CMV antigen stimulation. The origin of the receptors is a human donor in good health (CMV status not recorded). Some clones in this sample may be carry-over from other donors' samples. Each CDR3 is given with its conserved first and last residue. A D gene is named only where the DNA matches it firmly. Rows give clone size only sometimes, using once, few, many, or a class for an expanded clone.

length	D	size	V	J	CDR3	DNA
15	TRBD1	few	TRBV5-1	TRBJ1-2	CASSPWGRGDYGYTF	TGCGCCAGCAGCCCATGGGGCAGGGGGGACTATGGCTACACCTTC
16	-	-	TRBV7-9	TRBJ2-6	CASSPIGGAGANVLTF	TGTGCCAGCAGCCCTATAGGGGGAGCTGGGGCCAACGTCCTGACTTTC
14	TRBD1	-	TRBV12-3/TRBV12-4	TRBJ2-7	CASSKQGTYYEQYF	TGTGCCAGCAGCAAACAGGGGACCTACTACGAGCAGTACTTC
12	-	-	TRBV19	TRBJ1-5	CARQTDAQPQHF	TGTGCCAGACAGACAGACGCCCAGCCCCAGCATTTT
16	-	-	TRBV19	TRBJ2-7	CASSIGPRGGSYEQYF	TGTGCCAGTAGTATTGGTCCTCGAGGGGGATCCTACGAGCAGTACTTC
15	-	-	TRBV20-1	TRBJ2-1	CSARAASSSYNEQFF	TGCAGTGCTAGAGCAGCTTCGAGCTCCTACAATGAGCAGTTCTTC
14	TRBD1	many	TRBV7-2	TRBJ2-1	CAGAGTGPYNEQFF	TGTGCCGGCGCCGGGACAGGGCCCTACAATGAGCAGTTCTTC
14	TRBD1	-	TRBV4-1	TRBJ2-7	CASSRPGQSSEQYF	TGCGCCAGCAGCCGTCCGGGACAGTCGAGCGAGCAGTACTTC
12	TRBD1	-	TRBV2	TRBJ2-1	CASSEGQREQFF	TGTGCCAGCAGTGAGGGACAGCGGGAGCAGTTCTTC
13	-	-	TRBV7-2	TRBJ1-2	CDSSLRQHYGYTF	TGTGACAGCAGCTTACGACAGCACTATGGCTACACCTTC
14	-	-	TRBV28	TRBJ2-7	CASNRLTDVYEQYF	TGTGCCAGCAACCGATTGACAGACGTCTACGAGCAGTACTTC
16	TRBD2	few	TRBV7-2	TRBJ2-7	CASSVRLAESSYEQYF	TGTGCCAGCAGCGTGAGACTAGCGGAGAGCTCCTACGAGCAGTACTTC
14	-	few	TRBV11-2	TRBJ2-3	CASSYGDPTDTQYF	TGTGCCAGCAGCTACGGGGACCCCACAGATACGCAGTATTTT
18	-	few	TRBV4-1	TRBJ2-2	CASSQGRMARGNTGELFF	TGCGCCAGCAGCCAAGGGCGGATGGCAAGGGGGAACACCGGGGAGCTGTTTTTT
13	-	-	TRBV6-1	TRBJ2-7	CASSERRGYEQYF	TGTGCCAGCAGTGAGAGGAGGGGCTACGAGCAGTACTTC
15	TRBD1	few	TRBV7-8	TRBJ2-3	CASRITGGDEDTQYF	TGTGCCAGCAGGATAACAGGGGGCGATGAAGATACGCAGTATTTT
13	-	-	TRBV7-6	TRBJ1-4	CASSVPPGEKLFF	TGTGCCAGCAGCGTGCCCCCGGGAGAAAAACTGTTTTTT
11	-	-	TRBV6-1	TRBJ2-7	CASIKGGEQYF	TGTGCCAGCATCAAGGGGGGCGAGCAGTACTTC
16	TRBD2	-	TRBV20-1	TRBJ2-2	CSARDALAGETGELFF	TGCAGTGCTAGAGATGCCCTAGCGGGAGAGACCGGGGAGCTGTTTTTT
14	TRBD2	-	TRBV20-1	TRBJ2-3	CSVPAGGSTDTQYF	TGCAGTGTCCCAGCGGGGGGTAGCACAGATACGCAGTATTTT
16	-	few	TRBV6-5	TRBJ2-3	CASSYRGLLGTDTQYF	TGTGCCAGCAGTTACCGGGGACTCCTTGGCACAGATACGCAGTATTTT
19	TRBD1	-	TRBV19	TRBJ2-6	CASSKGIWTGVEGANVLTF	TGTGCCAGTAGTAAAGGGATTTGGACAGGGGTCGAGGGGGCCAACGTCCTGACTTTC
15	TRBD2	-	TRBV12-3/TRBV12-4	TRBJ2-7	CASSGGAPIAYEQYF	TGTGCCAGCAGCGGGGGGGCACCAATTGCCTACGAGCAGTACTTC
15	-	few	TRBV30	TRBJ1-2	CAWSGRIGSNYGYTF	TGTGCCTGGAGTGGTAGAATAGGGTCTAACTATGGCTACACCTTC
17	TRBD1	-	TRBV7-9	TRBJ2-3	CASSGPGQGVNTDTQYF	TGTGCCAGCAGTGGGCCCGGGCAGGGGGTCAACACAGATACGCAGTATTTT
17	-	-	TRBV7-6	TRBJ2-2	CASSRVVGSENTGELFF	TGTGCCAGCAGCCGTGTCGTCGGCAGCGAGAACACCGGGGAGCTGTTTTTT
14	-	-	TRBV7-6	TRBJ2-7	CASSLHRDSYEQYF	TGTGCCAGCAGCTTGCACAGGGACTCCTACGAGCAGTACTTC
11	-	-	TRBV20-1	TRBJ2-1	CSASIPNEQFF	TGCAGTGCTAGCATTCCCAATGAGCAGTTCTTC
13	-	-	TRBV7-9	TRBJ1-3	CASSLELGNTIYF	TGTGCCAGCAGCTTAGAGCTTGGAAACACCATATATTTT
15	-	-	TRBV19	TRBJ1-1	CASIVGRGVNTEAFF	TGTGCCAGTATCGTCGGTCGAGGGGTTAACACTGAAGCTTTCTTT
15	-	few	TRBV11-2	TRBJ2-7	CASSPPPRGRREQYF	TGTGCCAGCAGCCCCCCCCCCAGGGGTAGGCGCGAGCAGTACTTC
14	TRBD1	-	TRBV6-2/TRBV6-3	TRBJ2-7	CASSSQGARYEQYF	TGTGCCAGCAGTTCACAGGGGGCGCGGTACGAGCAGTACTTC
16	TRBD2	-	TRBV20-1	TRBJ2-3	CSARPPNSGVTDTQYF	TGCAGTGCTAGACCCCCAAATAGCGGGGTCACAGATACGCAGTATTTT
17	TRBD1	-	TRBV6-6	TRBJ1-1	CASSPGGGSYRYTEAFF	TGTGCCAGCAGCCCAGGGGGGGGGTCTTATCGATACACTGAAGCTTTCTTT
14	-	-	TRBV18	TRBJ1-5	CASSPGPNNQPQHF	TGTGCCAGCTCACCCGGACCCAACAATCAGCCCCAGCATTTT
15	-	-	TRBV27	TRBJ1-5	CASSLNGYSNQPQHF	TGTGCCAGCAGTTTAAACGGATATAGCAATCAGCCCCAGCATTTT
14	-	-	TRBV24-1	TRBJ1-2	CATSDRQVRYGYTF	TGTGCCACCAGTGACCGACAGGTACGCTATGGCTACACCTTC
21	TRBD1	many	TRBV7-2	TRBJ2-1	CASSTAGTGPSYQSSYNEQFF	TGTGCCAGCAGCACGGCCGGGACAGGACCCTCGTATCAGAGCTCCTACAATGAGCAGTTCTTC
14	-	once	TRBV20-1	TRBJ2-7	CSARDFGTADEQYF	TGCAGTGCTAGAGACTTTGGGACCGCCGACGAGCAGTACTTC
13	-	-	TRBV27	TRBJ2-1	CASSSIGAERQFF	TGTGCCAGCAGTTCTATTGGGGCCGAAAGACAGTTCTTC
16	TRBD1	many	TRBV7-2	TRBJ1-2	CASSPSGGQGSYGYTF	TGTGCCAGCAGCCCGAGCGGGGGACAGGGAAGTTATGGCTACACCTTC
16	TRBD1	-	TRBV7-9	TRBJ2-2	CASSGGQGAGTGELFF	TGTGCCAGCAGCGGCGGACAGGGCGCGGGAACCGGGGAGCTGTTTTTT
15	TRBD2	few	TRBV6-1	TRBJ2-2	CASSFSGRVTGELFF	TGTGCCAGCAGCTTTAGCGGGAGAGTCACCGGGGAGCTGTTTTTT
13	-	-	TRBV11-2	TRBJ2-4	CASDRLAKNIQYF	TGTGCCAGCGATAGATTAGCCAAAAACATTCAGTACTTC
13	-	-	TRBV28	TRBJ2-5	CASSKRNQETQYF	TGTGCCAGCAGCAAGAGAAACCAAGAGACCCAGTACTTC